This note documents a single T cell receptor beta chain sequence. Its antigen remains unknown. This sample is drawn from a study of shared clonotypes between healthy human individuals. Whole-study results and caveats: The sole specimen, blood, was sampled, and tissue repertoires likely differ.

When replicate PCRs were run on sorted subsets, they used around 200 ng DNA, 30,000 to 35,000 T cell genomes. How the authors handled the data: Owing to the provision of junction-only sequences devoid of quality scores by immunoSEQ, filtering differed. Assay: immunoSEQ multiplex PCR; the TCRdb copy retains only in-frame clones and omits some. Clone size and the V and J calls come from that table; the DNA yielded D and trimming. Of over a million clones in the sample, about 75% are singletons; the top ten hold 1.2% to 1.5%. CDR3 length: 16 amino acids. The V end lost 2 bases, the J end lost 0 bases, and 11 bases lay between the germline ends. Germline CDR1 SGHTA, CDR2 FQGNSA.

Sequenced input: memory CD4+ T cells sorted from blood. Subset described: CD45RA-negative fraction. V and J are TRBV7-2 and TRBJ1-5; a weak D match, TRBD1 (6 bases). The source of this sequence is a man younger than 35 in good health. CDR3 coding DNA: TGTGCCAGCAGCTTAACAGGGTCTGTTAGCAATCAGCCCCAGCATTTT. It encodes CASSLTGSVSNQPQHF.